Listed below are T cell receptor beta chains from one sample, sequenced in a study of CD8+ T cells in alopecia areata. Data came from immunoSEQ multiplex PCR; TCRdb stores just in-frame clones and leaves some out. This sample has about 110,000 clones; about three fifths occur once, and the top ten carry about 12%. The source was CD8+ T cells sorted from blood, collected at week 24, from a patient treated with tofacitinib. The receptors stem from a human donor with alopecia areata. Both conserved end residues are part of each CDR3. D genes are given only for firm matches. Size is omitted from some rows. Given values are once, few, many or a class for expanded clones.

d_gene,v_gene,abundance,j_gene,CDR3nt,CDR3aa
TRBD2,TRBV27,.,TRBJ2-4,TGTGCCAGCAGTCCCTCCAGCGGGGAGGGTTTTATCATTCAGTACTTC,CASSPSSGEGFIIQYF
.,TRBV7-9,.,TRBJ2-4,TGTGCCAGCACCACCCTATCCAAAAACATTCAGTACTTC,CASTTLSKNIQYF
.,TRBV9,.,TRBJ2-7,TGTGCCAGCAGCGTAGGAGGGGACGAGCAGTACTTC,CASSVGGDEQYF
.,TRBV27,.,TRBJ2-1,TGTGCCAGCAGTTTAGGGGGCGGTGAGCAGTTCTTC,CASSLGGGEQFF
TRBD2,TRBV4-1,few,TRBJ2-3,TGCGCCAGCAGCCAAGATGAGGGCGGGGGACTAGCGGGGGGCACAGATACGCAGTATTTT,CASSQDEGGGLAGGTDTQYF
TRBD2,TRBV4-3,few,TRBJ2-2,TGCGCCAGCAGCCAAGTGGTGGGTAGCGGGAGAAACACCGGGGAGCTGTTTTTT,CASSQVVGSGRNTGELFF
.,TRBV15,few,TRBJ2-2,TGTGCCACCAGGCAAGCTACCGGGGAGCTGTTTTTT,CATRQATGELFF
.,TRBV13,.,TRBJ1-3,TGTGCCAGCATGCGTGGAAACACCATATATTTT,CASMRGNTIYF
.,TRBV27,few,TRBJ2-7,TGTGCCAGCACCCCGGACGGCCGGTCCTACGAGCAGTACTTC,CASTPDGRSYEQYF
TRBD1,TRBV18,.,TRBJ1-2,TGTGCCAGCTCCTTGGACAGGGGAGTATGGACTGGCTATGGCTACACCTTC,CASSLDRGVWTGYGYTF
.,TRBV5-1,.,TRBJ2-4,TGCGCCAGCAGCTTGGACGAACCGCCAAACATTCAGTACTTC,CASSLDEPPNIQYF
.,TRBV19,.,TRBJ2-3,TGTGCCAGTAGCGGCGAGGCAGATACGCAGTATTTT,CASSGEADTQYF
.,TRBV27,.,TRBJ2-6,TGTGCCAGCAGTTTCGCTGGGGCCAACGTCCTGACTTTC,CASSFAGANVLTF
.,TRBV29-1,few,TRBJ2-2,TGCAGCGTTGTCTCGGACAGCGAGAACACCGGGGAGCTGTTTTTT,CSVVSDSENTGELFF
.,TRBV9,.,TRBJ2-7,TGTGCCAGCAGCGTAGGGGACATAGGTTCCTACGAGCAGTACTTC,CASSVGDIGSYEQYF
.,TRBV4-2,.,TRBJ2-7,TGTGCCAGCAGCCAACCCCCGACAGGTTACTACGAGCAGTACTTC,CASSQPPTGYYEQYF
TRBD2,TRBV30,.,TRBJ2-3,TGTGCCGCGCTGGTCGAGCGGGGCCTCACAGATACGCAGTATTTT,CAALVERGLTDTQYF
.,TRBV9,.,TRBJ2-3,TGTGCCAGCAGCGTAACCAGGGCGGATACGCAGTATTTT,CASSVTRADTQYF
.,TRBV27,few,TRBJ2-3,TGTGCCAGCAGTTTATTCCTCACAGATACGCAGTATTTT,CASSLFLTDTQYF
.,TRBV11-2,.,TRBJ2-7,TGTGCCAGCAGCTTAGGCCCACACTACGAGCAGTACTTC,CASSLGPHYEQYF
TRBD2,TRBV9,once,TRBJ2-5,TGTGCCAGCAGCGTAGGGACTAGCGAAGGAGAGACCCAGTACTTC,CASSVGTSEGETQYF
.,TRBV7-9,once,TRBJ1-1,TGTGCCAGCAGCCGGACTTCAGCGGACACTGAAGCTTTCTTT,CASSRTSADTEAFF
.,TRBV30,.,TRBJ2-2,TGTGCCTGGAGTGTAATAAACACCGGGGAGCTGTTTTTT,CAWSVINTGELFF
.,TRBV27,.,TRBJ2-1,TGTGCCAGCACCCTCGGTGGGGTGGTGAATGAGCAGTTCTTC,CASTLGGVVNEQFF
.,TRBV5-1,.,TRBJ2-5,TGCGCCAGCAGCTTGGCAGGGACCTTACAAGAGACCCAGTACTTC,CASSLAGTLQETQYF
.,TRBV11-2,few,TRBJ1-1,TGTGCCAGCAGCTTTCGGACAGACTCTGAAGCTTTCTTT,CASSFRTDSEAFF
.,TRBV6-1,few,TRBJ2-3,TGTGCCAGCTTTCCGCGCGGCACTAGCACAGATACGCAGTATTTT,CASFPRGTSTDTQYF
.,TRBV29-1,.,TRBJ2-2,TGCAGCGTTGAGCCCAAGGGGAACGGGGAGCTGTTTTTT,CSVEPKGNGELFF
.,TRBV23-1,.,TRBJ2-7,TGCGCCAGCAGCCCATCCGGGACGGCGAACTACGAGCAGTACTTC,CASSPSGTANYEQYF
TRBD2,TRBV27,.,TRBJ2-5,TGTGCCAGCAGCATACTAGCGGGGGACCAAGAGACCCAGTACTTC,CASSILAGDQETQYF
.,TRBV5-4,.,TRBJ2-1,TGTGCCAGCAGCTTTGGGGGATCCTACAATGAGCAGTTCTTC,CASSFGGSYNEQFF
.,TRBV4-1,.,TRBJ1-5,TGCGCCAGCAGCGTCGTTGGGGGGATCAATCAGCCCCAGCATTTT,CASSVVGGINQPQHF
.,TRBV5-4,.,TRBJ1-1,TGTGCCAGCAGCTTGGCCCCGGAGGCGAACACTGAAGCTTTCTTT,CASSLAPEANTEAFF
.,TRBV29-1,.,TRBJ1-1,TGCAGCATTGTGGAGGGGGGTACTGAAGCTTTCTTT,CSIVEGGTEAFF
TRBD2,TRBV13,.,TRBJ2-5,TGTGCCAGCAGCCCCCCCGGGACTAGGGGCGAGACCCAGTACTTC,CASSPPGTRGETQYF
TRBD1,TRBV13,.,TRBJ2-7,TGTGCCAGCAGCTTACAGGGGGCGCGGTACGAGCAGTACTTC,CASSLQGARYEQYF
.,TRBV4-1,.,TRBJ1-1,TGCGCCAGCAGCCAAGGGGGGGAAGCTTTCTTT,CASSQGGEAFF
.,TRBV5-6,.,TRBJ1-5,TGTGCCAGCAGCTTTCAAGGGTCGATAAATCAGCCCCAGCATTTT,CASSFQGSINQPQHF
.,TRBV6-5,.,TRBJ2-6,TGTGCCAGCATGTGGACCGGGGCCAACGTCCTGACTTTC,CASMWTGANVLTF
TRBD1,TRBV7-9,few,TRBJ1-1,TGTGCCAGCAGCCCCAGACAGGGAAACACTGAAGCTTTCTTT,CASSPRQGNTEAFF
.,TRBV5-4,.,TRBJ1-6,TGTGCCAGCAGCTTTGTGAATTCACCCCTCCACTTT,CASSFVNSPLHF
TRBD2,TRBV6-4,.,TRBJ2-1,TGTGCCAGCAGTGACGGCGGGGGACCATACAATGAGCAGTTCTTC,CASSDGGGPYNEQFF
.,TRBV13,.,TRBJ2-7,TGTGCCAGCAGCTCTACAGGGAGCGAGCAGTACTTC,CASSSTGSEQYF
TRBD2,TRBV2,.,TRBJ2-7,TGTGCCAGCAGTGGAAAAGCCCTGCTAGCGGGTCGTTACGAGCAGTACTTC,CASSGKALLAGRYEQYF
.,TRBV2,.,TRBJ1-5,TGTGCCAGCACTATAGAGGGGAGACAGCCCCAGCATTTT,CASTIEGRQPQHF
.,TRBV6-4,.,TRBJ2-2,TGTGCCAGCAGCAGGGGCACCGGGGAGCTGTTTTTT,CASSRGTGELFF
.,TRBV5-6,.,TRBJ2-7,TGTGCCAGCAGACTACTCATGGACACCTATCCCTACGAGCAGTACTTC,CASRLLMDTYPYEQYF
.,TRBV13,.,TRBJ1-2,TGTGCCAGCAGCTCCGGGACGAACTATGGCTACACCTTC,CASSSGTNYGYTF
.,TRBV7-8,.,TRBJ2-5,TGTGCCAGCAGGCTGACGGGGGGCCCCCTCCAAGGGGACCAGTACTTC,CASRLTGGPLQGDQYF
.,TRBV7-6,once,TRBJ1-2,TGTGCCAGCAGCTTCGGGATTGCCTTGGGCTACACCTTC,CASSFGIALGYTF
.,TRBV11-2,.,TRBJ1-2,TGTGCCAGCAGCCCAACCCCGTCTGTTGGGGACTATGGCTACACCTTC,CASSPTPSVGDYGYTF
.,TRBV27,.,TRBJ1-6,TGTGCCAGCAGTTTAATTAAGGACTCACCCCTCCACTTT,CASSLIKDSPLHF
.,TRBV7-9,.,TRBJ2-7,TGTGCCAGCAGTCTTTCCTCCTACGAGCAGTACTTC,CASSLSSYEQYF
TRBD1,TRBV6-5,.,TRBJ1-1,TGTGCCAGCAGTTACCACACAGGGGGGATTGAAGCTTTCTTT,CASSYHTGGIEAFF
TRBD1,TRBV13,.,TRBJ1-4,TGTGCCAGCAGCACCACAGGGGGGAATGAAAAACTGTTTTTT,CASSTTGGNEKLFF
.,TRBV5-6,few,TRBJ1-1,TGTGCCAGCAGCTTCCAGGGGATGAACACTGAAGCTTTCTTT,CASSFQGMNTEAFF
TRBD1,TRBV4-1,few,TRBJ2-1,TGCGCCAGCAGCCAAGAGGGGACAGGGTACTACAATGAGCAGTTCTTC,CASSQEGTGYYNEQFF
.,TRBV6-6,.,TRBJ1-5,TGTGCCAGCAGTTACTCGAGGGGGGAGCAGCCCCAGCATTTT,CASSYSRGEQPQHF